The following is a TCR beta chain sequence with its context. The data originate from a study of blood T cell repertoires in COVID-19. In the original workflow: Nucleated cell counts were estimated from reference gene primer amplification. Generated by immunoSEQ multiplex PCR, the TCRdb table keeps only in-frame clones and is missing some. That table gives V, J and clone size, and the DNA gave D and trimming. This table holds around 620,000 clones, just under 90% found once. This CDR3 spans 15 amino acids. CDR1 and CDR2 (germline): SGHDT, YYEEEE. V trimming: 4 bases; J trimming: 3 bases; junction bases outside the gene matches: 10.

The chain employs TRBV5-6 and TRBJ2-7, with 7 bases aligning to TRBD1. This TCR came from a woman aged 18-30 years with acute or convalescent COVID-19. Sequenced material: peripheral blood. For the CDR3, the DNA is TGTGCCAGCAGCGGTGACAGGGCCGGGATCTACGAGCAGTACTTC. Translating gives CASSGDRAGIYEQYF.